The 21 T cell receptor beta chains in this list originate from one sample, sequenced in a study of blood T cell repertoires in COVID-19 (dated by TCRdb to between 2020 and 2021). Receptor amplification or capture employed the immunoSEQ multiplex PCR assay. TCRdb stores this immuneACCESS table with in-frame sequences only. Part of the clones is absent; in the studies checked, under half of the shortfall reflects unresolved V genes, and no reason is known for the rest. Here the sample has some 71,000 clones; approximately 77% occur a single time. The ten most abundant clones make up more than 0.7% of the sample. Sequenced material: peripheral blood. These receptors came from a woman aged 70-85 years with acute or convalescent COVID-19.

This chain connects TRBV7-9 to TRBJ1-3; perhaps TRBD1 as D (6 bases). This CDR3 is built from 16 residues. Germline lookup yields CDR1 SEHNR and CDR2 FQNEAQ (reference sequence). Trimming pared 1 base from V and 2 bases from J, leaving 12 bases between. The CDR3 protein is CASSLEWGRPGNTIYF. The DNA for the CDR3 is TGTGCCAGCAGCTTAGAGTGGGGGCGACCTGGAAACACCATATATTTT.

J is TRBJ1-1 and V is TRBV5-1; 7 positions agree with TRBD1. This CDR3 is built from 14 residues. V lost 0 bases and J lost 7; bases outside the gene matches: 6. CDR1 and CDR2 from the germline V gene are SGHRS and YFSETQ. CDR3 sequence reads: CASSLGDRVDEAFF. In nucleotides, the CDR3 is TGCGCCAGCAGCTTGGGTGACAGGGTTGATGAAGCTTTCTTT.

The V and J genes are TRBV2 and TRBJ2-2; D not resolved. V gave up 7 bases and J gave up 1 base, with 10 bases separating them. Germline CDR1 reads SNHLY; CDR2 reads FYNNEI. CDR3 length: 14 amino acids. In nucleotides, the CDR3 is TGTGCCAGCAACCTGCAGGAGAACACCGGGGAGCTGTTTTTT. Its translation is CASNLQENTGELFF.

A single count supports this clone. The chain is built from TRBV28 and TRBJ1-2; tentatively, D is TRBD1 (5 bases). CDR3 length: 14 amino acids. Germline V lookup: CDR1 MDHEN, CDR2 SYDVKM. V lost 8 bases and J lost 6, with 19 bases in between. CDR3 amino acids: CASGRDPRLDGYTF. For the CDR3, the DNA is TGTGCCAGCGGGAGGGACCCGCGCTTGGATGGCTACACCTTC.

This clone has only one observation. The chain joins TRBV19 to TRBJ2-5; TRBD2 aligns across 8 bases. Germline loops: CDR1 LNHDA, CDR2 SQIVND (reference sequence). The CDR3 is 15 amino acids. V gave up 6 bases and J gave up 2 bases; unmatched junction bases: 8. For the CDR3, the DNA is TGTGCCAGTAGATCCAGCGGGAGTGGGCAAGAGACCCAGTACTTC. Its translation is CASRSSGSGQETQYF.

V usage is TRBV21-1 and J usage is TRBJ2-1; TRBD2, the table's D call, was not compared with the DNA. TRBV21-1 is a documented pseudogene. CDR3 length: 13 amino acids. The CDR3 DNA is TGTGCCAGCAGCCCCCGGGAAGACAATGAGCAGTTCTTC. Translating it yields CASSPREDNEQFF.

The DNA for the CDR3 is TGTGCCAGCGAAAGGACTAGCGGCCAAGAGACCCAGTACTTC. Amino acid sequence: CASERTSGQETQYF. The chain links TRBV3-1 (or the pseudogene TRBV3-2) to TRBJ2-5, with TRBD2 matching 10 bases. CDR3 size: 14 residues. The V gene's germline CDR1 is LGHDT and CDR2 YNNKEL (reference sequence). The V segment lost 8 bases and the J segment 1 base; nucleotides outside the gene matches: 4.

The chain uses TRBV6-2 or TRBV6-3 and TRBJ1-1; 7 bases are shared with TRBD1. The germline V gene encodes CDR1 MNHEY and CDR2 SVGEGT. This CDR3 is built from 12 residues. The ends lost 4 bases at V and 10 bases at J; junction bases unmatched: 6. The CDR3, as DNA: TGTGCCAGCAGTTTGAACAGGGGCCGAGCTTTCTTT. Its translation is CASSLNRGRAFF.

The chain carries TRBV19 and TRBJ1-1; 9 bases agree with TRBD1. Germline assignment: CDR1 LNHDA and CDR2 SQIVND (reference sequence). The CDR3 extends over 16 amino acids. V gave up 6 bases and J gave up 1 base; unmatched junction bases: 9. The CDR3 region is CASRPPGTGPNTEAFF. The CDR3 bases are TGTGCCAGTAGACCACCCGGGACAGGGCCGAACACTGAAGCTTTCTTT.

This rearrangement joins TRBV6-5 to TRBJ1-2; weak D call: TRBD1 (6 bases). The germline V and J ends were trimmed by 4 bases and 8 bases, with 17 bases remaining between them. The CDR3 totals 14 residues. CDR1 is MNHEY and CDR2 is SVGAGI in the germline V gene. CDR3 loop: CASSSTPRGRGYTF. The CDR3 DNA follows: TGTGCCAGCAGTTCCACACCCAGGGGTAGAGGCTACACCTTC.

This chain joins TRBV9 and TRBJ2-3; 8 bases fit TRBD2. Germline V lookup: CDR1 SGDLS, CDR2 YYNGEE. Trimming removed 0 bases from V and 5 bases from J; junction bases left unmatched: 8. The CDR3 is made up of 16 amino acids. The DNA for the CDR3 is TGTGCCAGCAGCGTAGCGATTAGCGGGGTAGGAGATACGCAGTATTTT. Its translation: CASSVAISGVGDTQYF.

The chain joins TRBV5-5 to TRBJ2-5, with D possibly matching TRBD2 (5 bases). The CDR3 is 13 amino acids. The germline V gene encodes CDR1 SGHKS and CDR2 YYEKEE (reference sequence). Between the trimmed V and J ends, which lost 1 base and 2 bases, there was a span of 6 bases. CDR3 bases: TGTGCCAGCAGCTTGCAGCGGCAAGAGACCCAGTACTTC. Residues: CASSLQRQETQYF.

J is TRBJ2-3 and V is TRBV7-6, with 7 bases identical to TRBD2. The CDR3 loop spans 15 amino acids. The V gene's germline CDR1 is SGHVS and CDR2 FNYEAQ. V lost 2 bases and J lost 5; bases outside the gene matches: 7. CDR3 sequence: CASSLNGVAGDTQYF. CDR3 in DNA: TGTGCCAGCAGCTTAAATGGGGTAGCGGGAGATACGCAGTATTTT.

The chain couples TRBV7-2 to TRBJ2-5; D is uncertain. The CDR3 totals 15 residues. CDR1 SGHTA and CDR2 FQGNSA come from the germline V gene. Between the trimmed V and J ends, which lost 5 bases and 2 bases, there was a span of 15 bases. CDR3 in DNA: TGTGCCAGCAGCAGCCTCAGGCCCCCTCAAGAGACCCAGTACTTC. Amino acids: CASSSLRPPQETQYF. Based on the CDR3 plus reference TRBV7-2 and TRBJ2-5, the full variable domain is GAGVSQSPSNKVTEKGKDVELRCDPISGHTALYWYRQSLGQGLEFLIYFQGNSAPDKSGLPSDRFSAERTGGSVSTLTIQRTQQEDSAVYLCASSSLRPPQETQYFGPGTRLLVL.

CDR3 sequence: CAWSAGGEKLFF. CDR3 DNA: TGTGCCTGGAGTGCAGGAGGTGAAAAACTGTTTTTT. This rearrangement joins TRBV30 to TRBJ1-4; D gene uncertain. Germline values: CDR1 GTSNPN, CDR2 SVGIG (reference sequence). Trimming stripped 1 base from V and 7 bases from J, with 7 bases between. The CDR3 contains 12 residues.

The chain joins TRBV11-2 to TRBJ2-3; 9 bases map to TRBD2. Germline loops: CDR1 SGHAT, CDR2 FQNNGV. The length of the CDR3 is 16 residues. Trimming at V came to 5 bases and at J to 4 bases, leaving 10 bases not matched to a gene. The CDR3 protein is CASSLLGGGASDTQYF. CDR3 in DNA: TGTGCCAGCAGCCTCCTAGGCGGGGGGGCGTCAGATACGCAGTATTTT.

This clone was seen just once. This chain uses TRBV30 with TRBJ1-4, with a possible D match to TRBD1 (5 bases). Germline V gene data show CDR1 as GTSNPN and CDR2 as SVGIG (reference sequence). CDR3 length: 14 residues. Trimming took off 0 bases at V and 0 bases at J, with 5 bases between the two ends. The CDR3 region has the DNA TGTGCCTGGAGTGTAGGGGCAACTAATGAAAAACTGTTTTTT. Its translation: CAWSVGATNEKLFF.

V usage is TRBV6-2 or TRBV6-3 and J usage is TRBJ1-5; TRBD1 agrees at 7 bases. This CDR3 has 15 residues. Germline values: CDR1 MNHEY, CDR2 SVGEGT. The V and J ends lost 0 bases and 6 bases, in that order; junction bases with no gene match: 5. CDR3 DNA sequence: TGTGCCAGCAGTTACTCGAGGGACAGCGGTCAGCCCCAGCATTTT. Translation: CASSYSRDSGQPQHF.

CDR3 nucleotides: TGTGCCAGCAGTTTAAAACCGGCGCGGCAGGGTTATGGCTACACCTTC. Translating gives CASSLKPARQGYGYTF. The chain links TRBV27 to TRBJ1-2, with a weak D call TRBD1 (5 bases). Germline values: CDR1 MNHEY, CDR2 SMNVEV (reference sequence). The CDR3 loop spans 16 amino acids. The V gene lost 2 bases and the J gene lost 5 bases, with 18 bases spanning the gap.

The sample holds a few counts of this clone. The V and J genes are TRBV5-1 and TRBJ2-3, with TRBD2 identical over 10 bases. CDR3 size: 17 residues. The J segment lost 1 base and the V segment lost 2 bases, leaving 7 bases of the junction unmatched. The V gene's germline CDR1 is SGHRS and CDR2 YFSETQ. The CDR3 reads CASSLFPSGGGTDTQYF. CDR3 nucleotide sequence: TGCGCCAGCAGCTTATTCCCGAGCGGGGGGGGCACAGATACGCAGTATTTT.

The chain has TRBV6-5 and TRBJ1-2; TRBD1 might be the D (5 bases). Germline V CDR1 and CDR2: MNHEY, SVGAGI. The CDR3 contains 15 residues. Trimming cost V 7 bases and J 8 bases, with 23 bases left between them. The CDR3 loop is CASTSGGGDRLGYTF. DNA of the CDR3: TGTGCCAGCACCTCCGGGGGAGGTGATCGGCTCGGCTACACCTTC.